This T cell receptor beta chain is from a study of beta chain bispecific antibodies for T cell cancers (dated by TCRdb to the early 2020s). Concerning the study at large: Healthy donor T cells were cocultured with T cell leukemia lines and bispecific antibodies, and TRBV sequencing of the surviving cells was then used to measure how much each TRBV family was depleted. Surface TRBV12 (TRBV12-3) was expressed on Jurkat cells, and surface TRBV5-5 was expressed on HPB-ALL cells. The research as a whole found: Cross-reactivity of the anti-TRBV5-5 antibody with TRBV5-6 was attributed to high sequence similarity between the two genes. Every sequenced sample contained a mix of leukemia cell line cells and normal T cells, and most targeted TRBV signal came from the leukemia cells rather than from the normal T cells.

For 3 days, T cells were expanded from blood mononuclear cells using either the anti-CD3 antibody OKT3 or CD3/CD28 Dynabeads. The culture conditions for expanded T cells were RPMI 1640 plus 10% fetal bovine serum, recombinant human IL-2 (100 IU/ml) and IL-7 (about 5 ng/ml). Each coculture mixed approximately 50,000 target cells and approximately 50,000 normal T cells with bispecific antibody in approximately 100 ul and was incubated at 37 degrees C for 15 to 20 hours. Each bispecific antibody was composed of two single-chain variable fragments, which were expressed in a single-chain diabody format with a His tag. The effector T cells were obtained from healthy human donors, with peripheral blood mononuclear cells isolated from leukapheresis samples by Ficoll density gradient centrifugation. Libraries incorporated unique molecular identifier barcodes, which were used to quantify clonotypes. Qiagen AllPrep DNA/RNA Micro kits were used to isolate total RNA, and an Agilent TapeStation was used to check RNA quality. TCR beta libraries were constructed by 5' RACE, in which cDNA synthesis was followed by two PCR steps with TCR beta constant-region gene-specific primers. Sequencing of the TCR beta libraries was performed on an Illumina MiSeq platform. The published analysis was carried out like this. Reads were processed with MIGEC, MiXCR and VDJtools. The frequency of each clonotype was calculated as the fraction of all unique molecular identifiers in the sample that belonged to that clonotype. Nonfunctional TRBV genes classified in IMGT as pseudogenes or open reading frames, such as TRBV1, TRBV12-1 and TRBV21, were excluded. TCRdb cleaned the public reads at Q25 with fastp, built clones with MiXCR and kept in-frame beta chains. Every entry covers one CDR3 protein and lists the most common genes and DNA from its rows. The V and J calls follow TCRdb's processing rather than the paper's. For this sample there are more than 15,000 distinct CDR3 sequences; roughly 1.9% appear just once. The ten largest account for 6.5% to 8.5% of the sample.

CDR1 and CDR2 are read off the germline V gene (reference sequence) as PRHDT and FYEKMQ. V is pared back by 5 bases and J by 2 bases, with 16 bases lying between the germline termini. The CDR3 sequence holds 16 residues, the cysteine and phenylalanine included. Of all the DNA, just the CDR3 is kept, 48 bases in frame from base 1. Many counts were recorded for this clonotype. Its antigen is unknown. There are no base qualities to consult, and no much larger clone falls within one base. The chain couples TRBV13 to TRBJ2-1; no D gene call is confident. The specimen sequenced was healthy donor T cells cultured with leukemia cells. The source of this sequence is a human donor in good health. Some clones in this sample may be carry-over from other donors' samples. The bases are TGTGCCAGCAGCCCTCCCAAGCCTACCGCCTACAATGAGCAGTTCTTC. Translated, it gives CASSPPKPTAYNEQFF.